This T cell receptor (beta chain) comes out of a study of T cell repertoires in aging, cancer and after chemotherapy (dated by TCRdb to the late 2010s). A note on the overall study: The donors fell into six age groups ranging from 30 or younger to 70 or older, and each group had at least three individuals. In the hematological group, the paired samples taken before and after chemotherapy came from chronic lymphocytic leukemia patients who were treated with regimens based on fludarabine or bendamustine. Alongside some 96 healthy donors serving as a reference group, the cohort included over 200 cancer patients, of whom approximately 94 had hematological cancers and 110 to 140 had solid cancers. Peripheral blood TCR beta repertoires from healthy donors and cancer patients were profiled to examine immunoaging and T cell reconstitution after chemotherapy. Millions of TCR reads were contained in the full dataset.

Study-level results and caveats: An increase in median generation probability over the chemotherapy interval was observed in both cancer cohorts, suggesting that the repertoire was reconstituted through rebound thymic output. Lymphoid organ infiltration was present in hematological cancer patients, and this infiltration may itself impair thymic emigration or peripheral T cell expansion. Declining TCR diversity with age in healthy donors was mainly explained by loss of richness; in cancer patients, loss of evenness also contributed. The authors noted that the repertoire data do not allow conclusions about immunological memory after chemotherapy. Significantly lower blood TCR diversity and higher clonality were observed in untreated patients with hematological or solid cancers than in age-matched healthy donors.

Multiplex touch-down PCR with a mixed TRB-A/B primer pool was used to amplify rearranged TRB sequences covering the V, D and J segments. Two consecutive PCR reactions with Phusion HS II polymerase added Illumina adapters and sample indices to the amplicons. After gel purification with the NucleoSpin Gel and PCR Clean-up kit, the amplicons were checked using Qubit and an Agilent 2100 Bioanalyzer. Sequencing of libraries was carried out on an Illumina MiSeq in 600-cycle, single-indexed, paired-end runs. Regarding the original processing steps: MiXCR versions 2.12 and 3.0.5 were used to process TRB sequences. Each unique CDR3 nucleotide sequence was counted as one clone, and only productive sequences with at least two reads were retained. Shannon diversity, evenness, clonality (one minus evenness), and alpha-parameterized diversity profiles from alpha 0 to 5 were included as repertoire metrics. The IGoR algorithm was used to calculate generation probabilities of clones in the paired pre- and post-chemotherapy samples. The raw public reads went through TCRdb reprocessing: fastp at Q25, MiXCR clone calling, in-frame beta chains kept. All rows with the same CDR3 protein become a single entry with the most common DNA and genes. The V and J calls follow TCRdb's processing rather than the paper's. The sample table records about 680 distinct CDR3 sequences; roughly 29% of these occur just once. The top ten constitute over 70% of the sample.

With regard to this clonotype: There is no known antigen for this receptor. No much larger clone exists at a distance of one base, and base qualities are not known.

TCR beta rearrangements were amplified from genomic DNA isolated from peripheral blood, not from sorted cells or RNA. For CDR1 and CDR2, the germline V gene (reference sequence) lists GTSNPN and SVGIG. There are 13 amino acids in the CDR3, from cysteine to phenylalanine inclusive. CDR3 DNA is the only sequence kept; it has 39 bases, read in frame from the first base. V is cut by 3 bases and J by 7 bases, and the space between the germline ends is 10 bases. The TCR sequence derives from a human donor with a blood cancer. The rearranged chain carries TRBV30 and TRBJ1-6; possibly the D gene is TRBD1, per 6 matching bases. Sequenced material: blood. The DNA sequence is as follows: TGTGCCTGGAGGGGGGCCCTGAATTCACCCCTCCACTTT. Its coded protein is CAWRGALNSPLHF.